Listed below are T cell receptor beta chains from one sample, sequenced in a study of T cell responses to AZD1222 COVID-19 vaccine. The assay was immunoSEQ multiplex PCR, and TCRdb's table has in-frame clones only and misses some. Here the sample spans 170,000 or so clones, about nine tenths being singletons. The specimen was peripheral blood, collected on day 0 of AZD1222 vaccination. The receptors were gathered from an adult in good health. Each CDR3 is given with its conserved first and last residue. A D gene is named only where the DNA matches it firmly. Size values are once, few and many counts, or a class for expanded clones, and some rows have none.

.	TRBV4-1	.	TRBJ1-1	CASSQDRAASSTEAFF	TGCGCCAGCAGCCAAGATAGGGCCGCTTCGAGCACTGAAGCTTTCTTT
.	TRBV29-1	.	TRBJ2-6	CSVEDWKTSSGANVLTF	TGCAGCGTTGAGGATTGGAAAACAAGCTCTGGGGCCAACGTCCTGACTTTC
.	TRBV23-1	few	TRBJ2-7	CASSQSEGCTYEQYF	TGCGCCAGCAGTCAATCCGAGGGTTGTACCTACGAGCAGTACTTC
TRBD1	TRBV7-8	.	TRBJ1-5	CASSLGAQGSNQPQHF	TGTGCCAGCAGCTTAGGCGCACAGGGGAGCAATCAGCCCCAGCATTTT
TRBD1	TRBV19	.	TRBJ1-5	CASRTGTGYQPQHF	TGTGCCTCACGAACCGGGACAGGGTATCAGCCCCAGCATTTT
.	TRBV19	.	TRBJ1-2	CASKQNNNYGYTF	TGTGCCAGTAAGCAGAACAATAACTATGGCTACACCTTC
TRBD2	TRBV10-1	.	TRBJ2-7	CANSSPAGEPLGQWEQYF	TGCGCCAATTCCTCTCCGGCGGGGGAACCCTTAGGTCAGTGGGAGCAGTACTTC
.	TRBV7-2	.	TRBJ1-2	CASSLTGPANYGYTF	TGTGCCAGCAGCTTAACAGGACCTGCTAACTATGGCTACACCTTC
.	TRBV14	.	TRBJ1-4	CASSHRRTTNEKLFF	TGTGCCAGCAGCCATCGAAGAACTACTAATGAAAAACTGTTTTTT
TRBD2	TRBV9	.	TRBJ2-2	CASSGSGGPGELFF	TGTGCCAGCAGCGGTAGCGGGGGGCCCGGGGAGCTGTTTTTT
.	TRBV9	.	TRBJ1-5	CASSVDGGVSNQPQHF	TGTGCCAGCAGCGTAGATGGAGGGGTTAGCAATCAGCCCCAGCATTTT
TRBD1	TRBV5-1	.	TRBJ2-7	CASSYYGTGRNEQYF	TGCGCCAGCAGCTATTACGGGACAGGACGGAACGAGCAGTACTTC
.	TRBV15	.	TRBJ2-1	CATSGGAEPYNEQFF	TGTGCCACCAGCGGCGGAGCGGAACCCTACAATGAGCAGTTCTTC
.	TRBV4-2	.	TRBJ1-1	CASSQAATHSEAFF	TGTGCCAGCAGCCAAGCTGCTACTCACTCTGAAGCTTTCTTT
.	TRBV19	few	TRBJ1-2	CASSILTLRFYGYTF	TGTGCCAGTAGTATCCTCACTTTGCGGTTCTATGGCTACACCTTC
TRBD2	TRBV9	.	TRBJ2-7	CASSFAGTSGGNEQYF	TGTGCCAGCAGCTTTGCCGGGACTAGCGGGGGTAACGAGCAGTACTTC
.	TRBV6-2/TRBV6-3	.	TRBJ2-7	CASSYPPREQYF	TGTGCCAGCAGTTACCCGCCCCGGGAGCAGTACTTC
TRBD1	TRBV19	.	TRBJ1-5	CASSIIQGTDKPWPQHF	TGTGCCAGTAGTATAATCCAAGGGACAGATAAACCATGGCCCCAGCATTTT
.	TRBV4-3	.	TRBJ1-5	CASSQEVWNQPQHF	TGCGCCAGCAGCCAAGAAGTGTGGAATCAGCCCCAGCATTTT
.	TRBV27	.	TRBJ1-1	CASSLTGQNTEAFF	TGTGCCAGCAGTTTAACAGGGCAGAACACTGAAGCTTTCTTT
.	TRBV6-5	.	TRBJ2-3	CASSQQGLSTDTQYF	TGTGCCAGCAGTCAACAGGGCCTTAGCACAGATACGCAGTATTTT
.	TRBV7-3	.	TRBJ2-5	CASSLMGVSGETQYF	TGTGCCAGCAGCTTAATGGGGGTGTCTGGAGAGACCCAGTACTTC
.	TRBV5-1	.	TRBJ1-3	CASSTGPDISPSGNTIYF	TGCGCCAGCAGCACTGGTCCGGACATTTCTCCTTCGGGAAACACCATATATTTT
TRBD2	TRBV6-6	.	TRBJ2-1	CASSYALAGGHNEQFF	TGTGCCAGCAGTTACGCGCTAGCGGGGGGCCACAATGAGCAGTTCTTC
TRBD2	TRBV19	few	TRBJ2-1	CASVEGTRPYNEQFF	TGTGCCAGCGTAGAAGGGACTAGGCCATACAATGAGCAGTTCTTC
TRBD2	TRBV6-4	few	TRBJ2-1	CASSDSSGGANEQFF	TGTGCCAGCAGTGACTCAAGCGGGGGGGCCAATGAGCAGTTCTTC
.	TRBV5-1	.	TRBJ2-7	CASSLNSGTYEQYF	TGCGCCAGCAGCTTGAACAGCGGAACATACGAGCAGTACTTC
TRBD1	TRBV11-2	few	TRBJ2-7	CASSLEGGTSNEQYF	TGTGCCAGCAGCTTAGAAGGGGGCACCTCGAACGAGCAGTACTTC
TRBD2	TRBV7-2	.	TRBJ2-7	CASSPLGRVAGDPSEQYF	TGTGCCAGCAGCCCCCTGGGGAGGGTAGCGGGGGATCCTAGCGAGCAGTACTTC
.	TRBV9	.	TRBJ2-7	CASSVAGEHEQYF	TGTGCCAGCAGCGTAGCAGGGGAGCACGAGCAGTACTTC
TRBD1	TRBV12-5	.	TRBJ1-2	CASGFVGQEQGGYTF	TGTGCTAGTGGTTTCGTCGGACAGGAGCAGGGTGGCTACACCTTC
TRBD1	TRBV11-3	once	TRBJ1-1	CASSPGTGTGDTEAFF	TGTGCCAGCAGCCCCGGGACAGGGACTGGGGACACTGAAGCTTTCTTT
TRBD1	TRBV5-1	.	TRBJ2-2	CASSLGPGQGGTGELFF	TGCGCCAGCAGCTTGGGGCCGGGACAGGGGGGCACCGGGGAGCTGTTTTTT
.	TRBV18	.	TRBJ1-3	CASSPQDVGGSGNTIYF	TGTGCCAGCTCACCACAGGACGTAGGAGGGTCTGGAAACACCATATATTTT
TRBD1	TRBV7-3	once	TRBJ1-2	CASSATGKANYGYTF	TGTGCCAGCAGCGCGACAGGGAAAGCTAACTATGGCTACACCTTC
.	TRBV4-2	.	TRBJ1-2	CASSQERGTTIRSYGYTF	TGTGCCAGCAGCCAAGAACGGGGGACAACAATAAGGTCCTATGGCTACACCTTC
TRBD1	TRBV5-1	.	TRBJ2-7	CASSLRTGSEQYF	TGCGCCAGCAGCTTGCGGACAGGAAGCGAGCAGTACTTC
.	TRBV30	.	TRBJ1-5	CACSGGINQPQHF	TGTGCCTGCTCGGGCGGGATTAATCAGCCCCAGCATTTT
.	TRBV6-5	.	TRBJ1-1	CASRGGGAEAFF	TGTGCCAGCAGAGGCGGGGGCGCTGAAGCTTTCTTT
.	TRBV7-8	.	TRBJ2-2	CASSLEDEVFTDPTGELFF	TGTGCCAGCAGCTTAGAGGACGAGGTTTTCACAGATCCCACCGGGGAGCTGTTTTTT
.	TRBV5-4	.	TRBJ2-3	CASSPGTFGHTQYF	TGTGCCAGCAGCCCCGGGACTTTCGGCCATACGCAGTATTTT
TRBD1	TRBV11-2	.	TRBJ2-7	CASSSTGLGDEQYF	TGTGCCAGCAGCTCGACAGGGTTGGGCGACGAGCAGTACTTC
.	TRBV4-2	once	TRBJ2-7	CASSQERGANEQYF	TGTGCCAGCAGCCAAGAAAGGGGGGCCAACGAGCAGTACTTC
TRBD1	TRBV14	.	TRBJ2-7	CASSQVTGGTYEQYF	TGTGCCAGCAGCCAAGTGACAGGGGGCACCTACGAGCAGTACTTC
TRBD1	TRBV7-2	.	TRBJ2-7	CASSLGGGRGYEQYF	TGTGCCAGCAGCTTAGGGGGCGGCAGGGGGTACGAGCAGTACTTC
TRBD2	TRBV5-6	.	TRBJ2-3	CASSSAGTSGHTQYF	TGTGCCAGCAGCTCCGCCGGGACTAGCGGCCATACGCAGTATTTT
.	TRBV24-1	.	TRBJ1-1	CATSDGGTEAFF	TGTGCCACCAGTGATGGGGGGACTGAAGCTTTCTTT
.	TRBV29-1	.	TRBJ2-2	CSAAWGGGTGELFF	TGCAGCGCAGCTTGGGGAGGGGGAACCGGGGAGCTGTTTTTT
TRBD1	TRBV19	.	TRBJ2-2	CASRPGTGDIGELFF	TGTGCCAGTAGACCCGGGACAGGGGATATAGGGGAGCTGTTTTTT
TRBD2	TRBV5-1	.	TRBJ2-2	CASRGLLAGGTGELFF	TGCGCCAGCAGAGGTTTACTAGCGGGGGGCACCGGGGAGCTGTTTTTT